This TCR beta chain was recorded in a study of T cell responses to AZD1222 COVID-19 vaccine. Background on the study: The analysis combined second doses at about 4 or about 12 weeks.

The ends lost 5 bases at V and 4 bases at J; junction bases unmatched: 5. The germline CDR1 and CDR2 sequences are SGHAT and FQNNGV. The CDR3 covers 13 residues. Study conclusions and caveats: In all cases, repertoires were sampled only after the peak T cell response.

As concerns this clone: Its antigen is as yet unknown.

The method was immunoSEQ multiplex PCR; TCRdb's version includes in-frame clones alone and lacks a portion of them. The table has some 130,000 clones, roughly 90% seen once. The receptor was derived from an adult in good health. The sequencing used peripheral blood, collected on day 0 of AZD1222 vaccination. V and J are TRBV11-2 and TRBJ2-7; 7 bases agree with TRBD1. In DNA form, the CDR3 reads TGTGCCAGCAGCCCGACAGGGCTGTACGAGCAGTACTTC. Translated, it gives CASSPTGLYEQYF.